This T cell receptor beta chain was documented in a study of blood T cell repertoires in COVID-19. Study summary: Sources were T cells, B-cell-depleted T cells, or PBMCs; the material itself was cDNA or gDNA.

Only in-frame clones appear in the TCRdb table, and some are missing; sequencing was by immunoSEQ multiplex PCR. Of a few hundred thousand clones in the sample, roughly 81% are singletons; the top ten hold just over 6.5%. Living in 24 US areas, the participants were between about 18 and 100 years of age. The CDR3 loop spans 15 amino acids. Looked up from germline, CDR1 is WSHSY and CDR2 is SAAADI. The germline V and J ends were trimmed by 3 bases and 5 bases, with 17 bases remaining between them. The V call is TRBV10-2, the J call TRBJ2-7, with D perhaps TRBD1 (7 bases). Sequenced material: PBMCs or T cells enriched from blood (not recorded which). The clonotype was recovered from a woman in her forties or fifties who had been exposed to COVID-19. The CDR3 region has the DNA TGCGCCAGCAGTGACTCGCGGGACAGTAGAGACGAGCAGTACTTC. This translates into CASSDSRDSRDEQYF.